This TCR beta chain was found in a study of blood T cells in healthy people across ages. The CDR3 consists of 14 residues. V dropped 6 bases and J dropped 1 base, with 13 bases sitting between them. Looked up from germline, CDR1 is DFQATT and CDR2 is SNEGSKA (reference sequence). This clonotype was seen a handful of times. It was with a sample-barcoded 5' primer and a J-beta primer mix that a second PCR of about 6 to 12 cycles was run. TCRdb passed the 5' RACE reads through MiXCR, listing each CDR3 protein once. The sample consists of some 1.7 million distinct CDR3 sequences, roughly 28% of them appearing once.

The sequenced material came from blood. The clonotype originates from a woman aged 25 to 39 in good health. V gene TRBV20-1 combines with J gene TRBJ1-5; D is ambiguous. CDR3 coding DNA: TGCAGTGCAGAGACCAGCCGGAGCAATCAGCCCCAGCATTTT. Encoded protein: CSAETSRSNQPQHF.